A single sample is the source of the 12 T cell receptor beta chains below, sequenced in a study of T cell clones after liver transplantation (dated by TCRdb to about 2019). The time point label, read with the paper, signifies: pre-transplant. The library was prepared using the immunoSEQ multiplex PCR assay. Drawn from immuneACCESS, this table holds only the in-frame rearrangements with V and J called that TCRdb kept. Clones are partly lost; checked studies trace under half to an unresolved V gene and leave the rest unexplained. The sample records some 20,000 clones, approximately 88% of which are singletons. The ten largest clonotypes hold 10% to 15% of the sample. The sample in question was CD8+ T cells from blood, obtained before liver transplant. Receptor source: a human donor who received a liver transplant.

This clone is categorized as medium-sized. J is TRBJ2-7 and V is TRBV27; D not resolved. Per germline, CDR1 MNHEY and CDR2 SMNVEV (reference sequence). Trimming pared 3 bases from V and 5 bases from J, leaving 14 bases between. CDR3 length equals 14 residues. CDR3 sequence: CASSFPGIGHEQYF. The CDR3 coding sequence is TGTGCCAGCAGTTTTCCAGGTATCGGGCACGAGCAGTACTTC.

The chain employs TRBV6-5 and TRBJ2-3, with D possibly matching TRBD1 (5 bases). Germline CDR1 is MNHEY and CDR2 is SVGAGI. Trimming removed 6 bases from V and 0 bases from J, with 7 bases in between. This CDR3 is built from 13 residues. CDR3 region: CASSHRSTDTQYF. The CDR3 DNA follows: TGTGCCAGCAGCCACAGGAGCACAGATACGCAGTATTTT.

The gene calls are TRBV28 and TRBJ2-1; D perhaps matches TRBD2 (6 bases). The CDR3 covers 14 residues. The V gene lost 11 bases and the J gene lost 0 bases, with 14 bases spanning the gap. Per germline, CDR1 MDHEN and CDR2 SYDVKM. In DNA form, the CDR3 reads TGTGCCGCAGGGAGGCGCAGCTCCTACAATGAGCAGTTCTTC. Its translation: CAAGRRSSYNEQFF.

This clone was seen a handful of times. CDR3 residues: CASRGSYEQYF. The CDR3 DNA sequence: TGTGCCAGCAGAGGTAGCTACGAGCAGTACTTC. The gene calls are TRBV6-1 and TRBJ2-7; D remains unclear. Trimming left V 6 bases short and J 3 bases short, with 6 bases between. Germline CDR1 is MNHNS and CDR2 is SASEGT. The CDR3 consists of 11 residues.

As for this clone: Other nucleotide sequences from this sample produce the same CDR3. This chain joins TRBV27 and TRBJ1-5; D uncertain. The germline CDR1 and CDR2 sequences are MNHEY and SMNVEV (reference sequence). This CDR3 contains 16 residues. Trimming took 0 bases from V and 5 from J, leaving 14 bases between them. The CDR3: CASSLSMQSRDQPQHF. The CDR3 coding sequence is TGTGCCAGCAGTTTATCGATGCAGTCCAGAGATCAGCCCCAGCATTTT.

The CDR3 protein is CALSEYNYGYTF. In DNA form, the CDR3 reads TGTGCCTTGTCAGAATATAACTATGGCTACACCTTC. The chain employs TRBV30 and TRBJ1-2, with D hard to call. Germline CDR1 and CDR2: GTSNPN and SVGIG (reference sequence). This CDR3 has 12 residues. V shed 7 bases and J shed 1 base, with 10 bases lying between them.

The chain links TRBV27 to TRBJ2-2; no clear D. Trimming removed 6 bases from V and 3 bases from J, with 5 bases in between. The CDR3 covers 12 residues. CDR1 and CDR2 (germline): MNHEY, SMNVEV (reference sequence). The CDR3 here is CASSTHTGELFF. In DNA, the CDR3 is TGTGCCAGCAGCACTCACACCGGGGAGCTGTTTTTT.

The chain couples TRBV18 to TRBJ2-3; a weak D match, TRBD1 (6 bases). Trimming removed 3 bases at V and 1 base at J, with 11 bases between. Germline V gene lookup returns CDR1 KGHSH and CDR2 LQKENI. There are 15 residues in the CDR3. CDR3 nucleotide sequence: TGTGCCAGCTCACCGGGGGCTTCTGGCACAGATACGCAGTATTTT. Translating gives CASSPGASGTDTQYF.

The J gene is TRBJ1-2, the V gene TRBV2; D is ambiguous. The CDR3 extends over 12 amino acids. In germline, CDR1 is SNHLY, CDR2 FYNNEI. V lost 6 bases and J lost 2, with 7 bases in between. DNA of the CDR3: TGTGCCAGCAGAGGACGGAACTATGGCTACACCTTC. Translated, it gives CASRGRNYGYTF.

CDR3 sequence reads: CASSLSRGGRSGYSYEQYF. In DNA form, the CDR3 reads TGTGCCAGCAGTTTATCCCGGGGCGGGAGGAGCGGTTACTCCTACGAGCAGTACTTC. The chain carries TRBV27 and TRBJ2-7; 8 bases map to TRBD2. Per the germline V gene, CDR1 is MNHEY and CDR2 is SMNVEV (reference sequence). After removal of 0 bases from V and 0 bases from J, the junction contained 13 bases not matched to a gene. The CDR3 length is 19 residues.

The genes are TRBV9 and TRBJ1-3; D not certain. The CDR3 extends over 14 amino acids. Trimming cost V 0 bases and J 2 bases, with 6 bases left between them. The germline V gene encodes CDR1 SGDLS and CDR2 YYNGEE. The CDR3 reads CASSVDGPGNTIYF. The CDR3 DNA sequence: TGTGCCAGCAGCGTAGATGGGCCTGGAAACACCATATATTTT.

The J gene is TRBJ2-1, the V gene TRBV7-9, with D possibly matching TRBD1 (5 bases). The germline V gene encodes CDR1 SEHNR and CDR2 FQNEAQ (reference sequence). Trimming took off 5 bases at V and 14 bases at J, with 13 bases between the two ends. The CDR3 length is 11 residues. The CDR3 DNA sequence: TGTGCCAGCAGCCATGACAGCTGGGAGTTCTTC. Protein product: CASSHDSWEFF.